This T cell receptor (beta chain) came from a study of shared clonotypes between healthy human individuals. The study, taken as a whole, reports: Sequencing depth was expected to affect clonotype sharing among donors.

The donor population consisted of healthy HIV-negative adults with no recent acute infections or vaccinations. This clone turned up a few times. Its matching antigen is unknown. Every immunoSEQ plate was one replicate of a subset's evenly spread DNA. About 32,000 T cell genomes (roughly 310 ng DNA) went into each PBMC replicate. Libraries were prepared by immunoSEQ multiplex PCR; TCRdb keeps only in-frame clonotypes and omits some of them. This sample has some 510,000 clones, with approximately 79% found just once. The sequenced sample consisted of PBMCs. This receptor was identified in a woman aged 40 to 55 in good health. Some clones in this sample may be carry-over from other donors' samples.

In DNA, the CDR3 is TGTGCCAGCAGTGAGGGCCGCCTTCGGAGAGGGGAGGGCTACACCTTC. It specifies CASSEGRLRRGEGYTF. The J gene is TRBJ1-2, the V gene TRBV2; D perhaps matches TRBD1 (5 bases). Germline V gene lookup returns CDR1 SNHLY and CDR2 FYNNEI. The CDR3 spans 16 residues. V was shortened by 3 bases and J by 8 bases, with 22 bases between the two germline ends.